This is a list of T cell receptor beta chains from one sample in a study of blood T cell repertoires in COVID-19. Clones were read by immunoSEQ multiplex PCR, and TCRdb kept only the in-frame ones, dropping some. This sample yields roughly 100,000 clones, of which around 84% are seen a single time; around 12% belongs to the top ten. The sample comprised peripheral blood. The receptor set was obtained from a human donor in a cohort sampled during active COVID-19. Each CDR3 is given with its conserved first and last residue. A D gene is named only where the DNA matches it firmly. Clone size appears in some rows only: once, few, many, or a class for an expanded clone.

>-|TRBJ2-5|TRBV5-1|TRBD1
CASSSGFRTGPQETQYF
TGCGCCAGCAGCTCGGGTTTCCGGACAGGGCCCCAAGAGACCCAGTACTTC
>-|TRBJ2-2|TRBV18|TRBD2
CASSPGLAGEIGELFF
TGTGCCAGCTCACCCGGACTAGCGGGGGAAATCGGGGAGCTGTTTTTT
>-|TRBJ2-2|TRBV11-3|-
CASSPDSVTGELFF
TGTGCCAGCAGCCCCGACAGCGTCACCGGGGAGCTGTTTTTT
>few|TRBJ1-3|TRBV3-1/TRBV3-2|-
CASSPGFGVSGNTIYF
TGTGCCAGCAGCCCAGGATTCGGGGTCTCTGGAAACACCATATATTTT
>-|TRBJ2-1|TRBV4-1|TRBD2
CASSHEGTSGRRGNEQFF
TGCGCCAGCAGCCACGAGGGGACTAGCGGGAGACGTGGCAATGAGCAGTTCTTC
>few|TRBJ1-5|TRBV14|-
CASSQGGTGNQPQHF
TGTGCCAGCAGCCAGGGGGGGACCGGCAATCAGCCCCAGCATTTT
>-|TRBJ1-1|TRBV2|TRBD1
CAIQTGLNTEAFF
TGTGCCATCCAGACAGGGCTGAACACTGAAGCTTTCTTT
>-|TRBJ1-2|TRBV9|TRBD1
CASSGRDRGQDGYGYTF
TGTGCCAGCAGCGGCCGGGACAGGGGCCAAGATGGATACGGCTACACCTTC
>-|TRBJ1-6|TRBV7-8|-
CASSSPRHRSSYNSPLHF
TGTGCCAGCAGCTCCCCGAGGCACCGGAGCTCCTATAATTCACCCCTCCACTTT
>-|TRBJ2-3|TRBV25-1|TRBD2
CASSLGLAEAGTDTQYF
TGTGCCAGCAGTCTAGGGCTAGCGGAAGCGGGAACAGATACGCAGTATTTT
>-|TRBJ1-6|TRBV7-3|-
CASSLFGGTNSPLHF
TGTGCCAGCAGCTTATTTGGGGGGACGAATTCACCCCTCCACTTT
>once|TRBJ2-3|TRBV9|TRBD2
CASSARTRATDTQYF
TGTGCCAGCAGCGCAAGGACTAGAGCAACAGATACGCAGTATTTT
>-|TRBJ1-2|TRBV19|-
CASSIGSGANYGYTF
TGTGCCAGTAGTATAGGGAGCGGGGCTAACTATGGCTACACCTTC
>once|TRBJ2-5|TRBV21-1|-
CASSKARTSGGPQETQYF
TGTGCCAGCAGCAAAGCTCGGACTAGCGGGGGGCCTCAAGAGACCCAGTACTTC
>-|TRBJ1-1|TRBV3-1/TRBV3-2|-
CASSHYTGKTEAFF
TGTGCCAGCAGCCATTACACAGGGAAAACTGAAGCTTTCTTT
>-|TRBJ2-7|TRBV7-9|TRBD2
CASSPGTSFSYEQYF
TGTGCCAGCAGTCCCGGGACTAGCTTCTCCTACGAGCAGTACTTC
>-|TRBJ2-6|TRBV6-1|-
CASSDFGQTFSGANVLTF
TGTGCCAGCAGTGATTTTGGACAGACGTTCTCTGGGGCCAACGTCCTGACTTTC
>-|TRBJ2-1|TRBV3-1/TRBV3-2|TRBD2
CASLAGGPVNEQFF
TGTGCCAGTCTAGCGGGGGGGCCGGTGAATGAGCAGTTCTTC
>-|TRBJ1-6|TRBV5-1|-
CASSALDNSPLHF
TGCGCCAGCAGCGCGCTGGATAATTCACCCCTCCACTTT
>-|TRBJ2-7|TRBV7-2|-
CASSLGRGSSYEQYF
TGTGCCAGCAGCTTGGGCAGGGGAAGCTCCTACGAGCAGTACTTC
>-|TRBJ2-3|TRBV4-3|TRBD2
CASSPRTSGGAGDTQYF
TGCGCCAGCAGCCCACGGACTAGCGGGGGGGCGGGAGATACGCAGTATTTT
>-|TRBJ1-2|TRBV27|-
CASSFTIRSNYGYTF
TGTGCCAGCAGTTTCACTATAAGATCTAACTATGGCTACACCTTC
>-|TRBJ2-1|TRBV10-3|TRBD2
CAISGGLAGVGNEQFF
TGTGCCATCAGTGGGGGACTAGCGGGGGTGGGCAATGAGCAGTTCTTC
>-|TRBJ2-3|TRBV5-1|-
CASSREPRAPTQYF
TGCGCCAGCAGCCGGGAGCCTCGAGCCCCAACGCAGTATTTT
>-|TRBJ1-2|TRBV19|-
CASSITGDIGYTF
TGTGCCAGTAGTATCACTGGGGACATTGGCTACACCTTC
>once|TRBJ2-3|TRBV4-1|TRBD2
CASSQVSRGGADTQYF
TGCGCCAGCAGCCAAGTATCGCGGGGGGGGGCAGATACGCAGTATTTT
>once|TRBJ1-1|TRBV7-2|-
CASRPGGRNTEAFF
TGTGCCAGCAGGCCCGGGGGGAGGAACACTGAAGCTTTCTTT
>-|TRBJ1-6|TRBV4-3|-
CASSQDRYNSPLHF
TGCGCCAGCAGCCAAGATCGCTATAATTCACCCCTCCACTTT
>-|TRBJ2-7|TRBV25-1|-
CASSFRYEQYF
TGTGCCAGCAGCTTTCGCTACGAGCAGTACTTC
>-|TRBJ1-6|TRBV6-1|-
CASSEQGRVLNSPLHF
TGTGCCAGCAGTGAACAGGGCAGGGTGTTGAATTCACCCCTCCACTTT
>-|TRBJ2-1|TRBV7-3|TRBD2
CASSPTSRGLAGGNEQFF
TGTGCCAGCAGCCCCACGAGTAGAGGACTAGCGGGAGGTAATGAGCAGTTCTTC
>-|TRBJ2-7|TRBV5-1|TRBD2
CASSRTSGGSTYEQYF
TGCGCCAGCAGCCGGACTAGCGGGGGTTCTACCTACGAGCAGTACTTC
>once|TRBJ2-4|TRBV7-9|TRBD1
CASSPRDRAAKNIQYF
TGTGCCAGCAGCCCGCGGGACAGGGCGGCCAAAAACATTCAGTACTTC
>-|TRBJ1-6|TRBV12-3/TRBV12-4|-
CASSLVGGPLHF
TGTGCCAGCAGTTTAGTGGGGGGGCCCCTCCACTTT
>-|TRBJ2-2|TRBV7-9|-
CASSSRQLNTGELFF
TGTGCCAGCAGCTCAAGACAGCTAAACACCGGGGAGCTGTTTTTT
>-|TRBJ1-1|TRBV5-1|TRBD1
CASRQSTGVDTEAFF
TGCGCCAGCAGGCAGAGTACAGGGGTTGACACTGAAGCTTTCTTT